This T cell receptor (beta chain) was sequenced in a study of human T cells and chemical hapten exposure. The V segment lost 1 base and the J segment 14 bases; nucleotides outside the gene matches: 16. Germline values: CDR1 SNHLY, CDR2 FYNNEI. This CDR3 has 16 residues. Time point of the sample: patch test 1, 2 weeks after DPC sensitization. Specified treatment: therapeutic diphenylcyclopropenone sensitization with weekly scalp DPC. This clonotype was observed a few times. TCRdb processed the RACE reads anew with MiXCR; each CDR3 protein has one entry. Of about 99,000 distinct CDR3 sequences in the sample, 12% were seen once.

This receptor was obtained from a woman in her thirties or forties with alopecia areata. Some clones in this sample may be carry-over from other donors' samples. The sample in question was whole blood, obtained in connection with sensitization to the hapten diphenylcyclopropenone (DPC). The genes are TRBV2 and TRBJ2-3; 9 bases line up with TRBD1. CDR3 sequence (DNA): TGTGCCAGCAGTGAAGTCTATACAGGGGGCGCTGCTACTGGGTATTTT. This codes for CASSEVYTGGAATGYF.